The sequence of this T cell receptor beta chain was determined in a study of T cells in Graves' hyperthyroidism and ophthalmopathy. General study points: The blood repertoire included most of the expanded thyroid clonotypes above 0.001.

The CDR3 has 13 amino acids. V was trimmed by 5 bases and J by 2 bases, leaving 10 bases between them. Germline V gene sequence: CDR1 PRHDT, CDR2 FYEKMQ (reference sequence). This clonotype was detected ten times or more. The target antigen is unknown. A lack of ophthalmopathy progression within 18 months defined stable Graves' hyperthyroidism. Newly diagnosed patients aged 18 to 65 had hyperthyroidism of under 2 months' duration. Regions amplified from RNA transcripts were the TCR beta CDR3 regions. The HTBI primer set drove a first-round RT-PCR of the TCR CDR3. TCRdb processed the multiplex PCR reads anew with MiXCR; each CDR3 protein has one entry. The sample has a few hundred thousand distinct CDR3 sequences; 15% to 17% are singletons.

The J gene is TRBJ2-7, the V gene TRBV13; D unresolved. This receptor was taken from a woman aged 25-40 years with Graves' hyperthyroidism. What was sequenced was blood. CDR3 sequence (DNA): TGTGCCAGCAGCCTGGGCCAAACCTACGAGCAGTACTTC. Its translation is CASSLGQTYEQYF. The variable domain in full, with the rest retrieved from reference TRBV13 and TRBJ2-7, is AAGVIQSPRHLIKEKRETATLKCYPIPRHDTVYWYQQGPGQDPQFLISFYEKMQSDKGSIPDRFSAQQFSDYHSELNMSSLELGDSALYFCASSLGQTYEQYFGPGTRLTVT.